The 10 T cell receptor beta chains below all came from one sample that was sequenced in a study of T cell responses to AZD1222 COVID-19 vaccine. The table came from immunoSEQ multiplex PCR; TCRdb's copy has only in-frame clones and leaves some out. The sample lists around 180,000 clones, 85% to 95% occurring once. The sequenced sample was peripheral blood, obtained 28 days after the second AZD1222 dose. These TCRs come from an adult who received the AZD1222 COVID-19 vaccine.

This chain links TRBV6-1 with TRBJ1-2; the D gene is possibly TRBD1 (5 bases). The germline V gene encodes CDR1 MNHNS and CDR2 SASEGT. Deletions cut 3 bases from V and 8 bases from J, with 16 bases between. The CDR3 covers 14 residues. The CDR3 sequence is CASSDRRQGDGYTF. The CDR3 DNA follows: TGTGCCAGCAGTGACAGGAGGCAGGGAGACGGCTACACCTTC.

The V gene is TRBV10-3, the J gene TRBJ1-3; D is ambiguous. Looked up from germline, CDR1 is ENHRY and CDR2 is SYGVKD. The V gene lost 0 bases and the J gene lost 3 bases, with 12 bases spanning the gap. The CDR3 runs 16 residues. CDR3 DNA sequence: TGTGCCATCAGTGAGTCCACGGCGGGGAATGGAAACACCATATATTTT. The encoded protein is CAISESTAGNGNTIYF.

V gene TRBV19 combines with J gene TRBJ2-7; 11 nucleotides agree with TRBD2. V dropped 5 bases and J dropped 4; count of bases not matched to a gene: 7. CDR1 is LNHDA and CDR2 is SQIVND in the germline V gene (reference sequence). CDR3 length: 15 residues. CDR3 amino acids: CASSPALAGEYEQYF. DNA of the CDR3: TGTGCCAGTAGTCCAGCACTAGCGGGAGAATACGAGCAGTACTTC.

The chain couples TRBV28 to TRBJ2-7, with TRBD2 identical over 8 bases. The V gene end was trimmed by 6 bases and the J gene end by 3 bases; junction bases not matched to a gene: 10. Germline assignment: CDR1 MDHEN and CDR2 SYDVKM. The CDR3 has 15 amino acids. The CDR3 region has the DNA TGTGCCAGCAGCACCCCGGGAGGGCCGCACTACGAGCAGTACTTC. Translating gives CASSTPGGPHYEQYF.

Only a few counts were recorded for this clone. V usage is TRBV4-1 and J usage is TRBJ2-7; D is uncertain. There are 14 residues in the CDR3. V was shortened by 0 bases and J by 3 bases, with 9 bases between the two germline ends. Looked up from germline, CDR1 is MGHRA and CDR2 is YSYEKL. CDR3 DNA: TGCGCCAGCAGCCAAGAGCTGGTCCTCTACGAGCAGTACTTC. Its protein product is CASSQELVLYEQYF.

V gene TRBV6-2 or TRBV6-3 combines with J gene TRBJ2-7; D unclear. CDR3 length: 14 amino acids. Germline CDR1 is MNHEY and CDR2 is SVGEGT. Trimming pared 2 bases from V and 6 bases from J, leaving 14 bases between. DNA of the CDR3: TGTGCCAGCAGTTACACGATCGAGATTTCCGAGCAGTACTTC. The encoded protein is CASSYTIEISEQYF.

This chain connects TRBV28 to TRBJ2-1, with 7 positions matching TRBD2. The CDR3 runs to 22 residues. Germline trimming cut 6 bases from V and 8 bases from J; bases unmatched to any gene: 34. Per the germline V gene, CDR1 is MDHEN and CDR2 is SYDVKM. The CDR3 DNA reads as TGTGCCAGCAGACCCCTATCGCTCCCCCAAACAACTATGGCGGGAGTGGTCTATGAGCAGTTCTTC. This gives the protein CASRPLSLPQTTMAGVVYEQFF.

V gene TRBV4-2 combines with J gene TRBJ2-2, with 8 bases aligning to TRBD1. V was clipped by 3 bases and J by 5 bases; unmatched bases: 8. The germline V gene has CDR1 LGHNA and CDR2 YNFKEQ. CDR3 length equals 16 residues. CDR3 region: CASSHLAGGYTGELFF. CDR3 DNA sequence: TGTGCCAGCAGCCATTTAGCAGGGGGCTATACCGGGGAGCTGTTTTTT.

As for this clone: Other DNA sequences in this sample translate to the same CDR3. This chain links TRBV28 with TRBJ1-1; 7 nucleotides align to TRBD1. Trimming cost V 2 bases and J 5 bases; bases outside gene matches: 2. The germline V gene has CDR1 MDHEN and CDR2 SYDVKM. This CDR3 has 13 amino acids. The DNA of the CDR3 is TGTGCCAGCAGTTTACCAGGGGGGACTGAAGCTTTCTTT. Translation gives CASSLPGGTEAFF.

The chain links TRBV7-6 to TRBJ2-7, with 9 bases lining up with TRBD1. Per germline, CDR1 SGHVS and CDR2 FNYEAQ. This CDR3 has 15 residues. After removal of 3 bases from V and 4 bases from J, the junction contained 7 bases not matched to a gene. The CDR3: CASSFTGTGTYEQYF. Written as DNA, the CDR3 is TGTGCCAGCAGCTTTACCGGGACAGGGACTTACGAGCAGTACTTC.